Listed below are T cell receptor beta chains from one sample, sequenced in a study of blood T cells in healthy people across ages. From the 5' RACE reads, TCRdb called clonotypes with MiXCR, one entry per CDR3 protein. The data hold roughly 1.4 million distinct CDR3 sequences, with around 59% observed a single time. The sequenced sample was blood. These receptors came from a young man in good health. The CDR3 runs from the conserved cysteine through the conserved F or W. Some rows have no size entry. The others give once, few or many, or a class for an expanded clone.

abundance	v_gene	j_gene	CDR3aa
-	TRBV7-2	TRBJ2-3	CASSLDHLRGGSFPDTQYF
-	TRBV2	TRBJ2-2	CASSEGYRSPGELFF
-	TRBV27	TRBJ2-5	CASRTTVQGTQYF
-	TRBV29-1	TRBJ2-7	CSVIGLAGSEQYF
-	TRBV4-3	TRBJ2-3	CASSQVERISGTAYTQYF
-	TRBV18	TRBJ2-7	CASSQHPGQGFNEQYF
few	TRBV7-2	TRBJ2-3	CASSPRSGRNPDTQYF
few	TRBV5-1	TRBJ2-7	CASSLEDTEQYF
few	TRBV10-3	TRBJ2-1	CAGSGRDNEQFF
few	TRBV20-1	TRBJ2-7	CSARIGAGGRYEQYF
-	TRBV6-5	TRBJ2-1	CASSYTYQGFEQFF
few	TRBV5-6	TRBJ1-2	CASSAGAGQFYGYTF
-	TRBV3-1	TRBJ2-2	CASSQGPVFGGYTGELFF
-	TRBV20-1	TRBJ1-5	CSATPRTGPNQPQHF
-	TRBV7-8	TRBJ2-5	CASSLSLSYRSQETQYF
-	TRBV27	TRBJ1-2	CASSFTGINYGYTF
-	TRBV4-1	TRBJ1-2	CASSPTGTGDIPNYGYTF
-	TRBV30	TRBJ2-1	CACPGSPGTNEQFF
few	TRBV4-1	TRBJ2-5	CASSQGGLAGETQYF
-	TRBV4-3	TRBJ2-1	CASSQAAGGRDGNEQFF
-	TRBV29-1	TRBJ2-1	CSVEGSARSSYNEQFF
-	TRBV4-1	TRBJ1-2	CASSQERAVINYGYTF
-	TRBV15	TRBJ1-5	CATAVGGNQPQHF
few	TRBV4-1	TRBJ1-5	CASSQTISNQPQHF
once	TRBV25-1	TRBJ2-1	CASSELTLHANEQFF
few	TRBV4-1	TRBJ1-6	CASHGVQGNSPLHF
-	TRBV3-1	TRBJ1-4	CASRMREEKLFF
-	TRBV24-1	TRBJ1-2	CATSDWRQPNYGYTF
-	TRBV4-1	TRBJ2-7	CASNLRGQGDYEQYF
few	TRBV4-1	TRBJ1-2	CASSQEGGTGPYGYTF
-	TRBV7-2	TRBJ2-1	CASSFRTSRIHNEQFF
-	TRBV20-1	TRBJ2-7	CSARARDRGVFYEQYF
-	TRBV9	TRBJ2-1	CASSVETVIYNEQFF
many	TRBV4-1	TRBJ2-6	CASSQEGGGGANVLTF
-	TRBV3-1	TRBJ2-5	CASSRTAQYF
once	TRBV20-1	TRBJ2-7	CSASTSDNSYEQYF
-	TRBV4-1	TRBJ2-3	CASSLVGPRADTQYF
-	TRBV3-1	TRBJ1-1	CASSQSDRYMNTEAFF